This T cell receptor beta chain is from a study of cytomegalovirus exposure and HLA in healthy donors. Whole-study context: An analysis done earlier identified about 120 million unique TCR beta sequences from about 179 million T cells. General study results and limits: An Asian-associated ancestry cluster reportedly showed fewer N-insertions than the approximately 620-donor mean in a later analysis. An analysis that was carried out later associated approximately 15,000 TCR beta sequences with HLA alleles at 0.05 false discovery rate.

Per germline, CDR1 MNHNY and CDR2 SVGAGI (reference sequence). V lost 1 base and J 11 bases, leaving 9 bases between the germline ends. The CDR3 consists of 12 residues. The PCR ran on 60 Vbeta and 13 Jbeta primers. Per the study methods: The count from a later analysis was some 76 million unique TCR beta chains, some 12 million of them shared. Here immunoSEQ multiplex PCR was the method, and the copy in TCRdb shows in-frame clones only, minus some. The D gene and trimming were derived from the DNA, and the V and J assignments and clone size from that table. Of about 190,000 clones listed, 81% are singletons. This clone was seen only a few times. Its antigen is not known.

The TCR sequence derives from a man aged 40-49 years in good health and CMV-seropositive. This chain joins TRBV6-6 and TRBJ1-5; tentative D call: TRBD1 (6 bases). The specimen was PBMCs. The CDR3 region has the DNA TGTGCCAGCAGTTACTTGGGGGCGACCCAGCATTTT. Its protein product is CASSYLGATQHF.